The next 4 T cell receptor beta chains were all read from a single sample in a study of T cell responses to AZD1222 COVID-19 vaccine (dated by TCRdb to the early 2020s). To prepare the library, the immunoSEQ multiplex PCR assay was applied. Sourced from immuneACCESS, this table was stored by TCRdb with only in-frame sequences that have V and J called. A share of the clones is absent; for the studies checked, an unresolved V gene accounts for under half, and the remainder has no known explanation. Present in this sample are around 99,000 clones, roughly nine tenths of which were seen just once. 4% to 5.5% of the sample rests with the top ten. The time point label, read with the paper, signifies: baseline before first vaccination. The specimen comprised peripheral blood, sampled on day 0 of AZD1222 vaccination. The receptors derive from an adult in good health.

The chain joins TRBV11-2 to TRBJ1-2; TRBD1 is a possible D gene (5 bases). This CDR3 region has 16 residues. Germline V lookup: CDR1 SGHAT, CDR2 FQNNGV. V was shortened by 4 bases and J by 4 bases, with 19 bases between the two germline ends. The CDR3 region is CASSSLRGRGSYGYTF. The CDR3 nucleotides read TGTGCCAGCAGCTCCCTCCGCGGGAGGGGCTCCTATGGCTACACCTTC.

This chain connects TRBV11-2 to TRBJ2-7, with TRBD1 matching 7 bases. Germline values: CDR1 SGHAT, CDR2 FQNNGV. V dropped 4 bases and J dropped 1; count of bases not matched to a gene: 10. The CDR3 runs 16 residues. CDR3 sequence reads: CASSSIPDRASYEQYF. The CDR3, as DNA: TGTGCCAGCAGCTCCATCCCCGACAGGGCTTCCTACGAGCAGTACTTC.

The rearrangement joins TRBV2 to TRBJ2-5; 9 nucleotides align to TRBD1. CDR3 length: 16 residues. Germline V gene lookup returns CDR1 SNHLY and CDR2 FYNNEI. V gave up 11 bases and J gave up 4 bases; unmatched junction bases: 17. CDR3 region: CASSGTGKVALETQYF. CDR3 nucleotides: TGTGCCTCCTCCGGGACAGGGAAGGTTGCATTAGAGACCCAGTACTTC.

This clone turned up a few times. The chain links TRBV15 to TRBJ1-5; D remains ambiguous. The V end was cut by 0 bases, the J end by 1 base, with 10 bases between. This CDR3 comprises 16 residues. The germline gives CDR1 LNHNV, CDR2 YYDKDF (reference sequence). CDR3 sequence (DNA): TGTGCCACCAGCAGAGATAGAAGTCCCAGCAATCAGCCCCAGCATTTT. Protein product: CATSRDRSPSNQPQHF.